The 22 T cell receptor beta chains in this list originate from one sample, sequenced in a study of blood T cell repertoires in COVID-19. TCRdb's copy holds only in-frame clones and misses some; the assay was immunoSEQ multiplex PCR. The top ten hold roughly 4% of the sample, which has about 260,000 clones, 80% to 90% seen once. The source material was PBMCs or T cells enriched from blood (not recorded which). These receptors were taken from a man aged 25 to 40 with acute COVID-19.

The J gene is TRBJ2-1, the V gene TRBV5-4; the match to TRBD2 covers 7 bases. Germline lookup yields CDR1 SGHNT and CDR2 YYREEE (reference sequence). The length of the CDR3 is 13 residues. Trimming at V came to 4 bases and at J to 5 bases, leaving 3 bases not matched to a gene. The CDR3 protein is CASSIGLDNEQFF. CDR3 DNA sequence: TGTGCCAGCAGCATCGGACTAGACAATGAGCAGTTCTTC.

This chain joins TRBV28 and TRBJ2-1; 9 nucleotides agree with TRBD2. CDR1 MDHEN and CDR2 SYDVKM come from the germline V gene. There are 11 residues in the CDR3. V trimming: 10 bases; J trimming: 15 bases; junction bases outside the gene matches: 10. CDR3 amino acids: CATGGLAGSFF. The CDR3 bases are TGTGCCACCGGGGGGCTAGCGGGATCGTTCTTC.

The genes are TRBV5-1 and TRBJ2-4; perhaps TRBD1 as D (6 bases). Trimming removed 0 bases at V and 10 bases at J, with 17 bases between. The V gene's germline CDR1 is SGHRS and CDR2 YFSETQ. This CDR3 is built from 15 residues. CDR3: CASSLVSDTGNIQYF. The CDR3 nucleotides are TGCGCCAGCAGCTTGGTGTCTGATACAGGGAATATTCAGTACTTC. Full variable domain (rest looked up from reference TRBV5-1 and TRBJ2-4): KAGVTQTPRYLIKTRGQQVTLSCSPISGHRSVSWYQQTPGQGLQFLFEYFSETQRNKGNFPGRFSGRQFSNSRSEMNVSTLELGDSALYLCASSLVSDTGNIQYFGAGTRLSVL.

J is TRBJ2-3 and V is TRBV2; weak D call: TRBD2 (5 bases). The germline V and J ends were trimmed by 7 bases and 2 bases, with 10 bases remaining between them. This CDR3 is 13 amino acids long. The germline gives CDR1 SNHLY, CDR2 FYNNEI. The chain's CDR3 is CASKERLTDTQYF. The CDR3 region has the DNA TGTGCCAGCAAAGAGCGGCTCACAGATACGCAGTATTTT. Variable domain in full (rest from reference TRBV2 and TRBJ2-3): EPEVTQTPSHQVTQMGQEVILRCVPISNHLYFYWYRQILGQKVEFLVSFYNNEISEKSEIFDDQFSVERPDGSNFTLKIRSTKLEDSAMYFCASKERLTDTQYFGPGTRLTVL.

This rearrangement joins TRBV3-1 (or the pseudogene TRBV3-2) to TRBJ2-4, with TRBD2 identical over 8 bases. J gave up 4 bases and V 2 bases, and 10 bases lay outside the gene matches. Germline V gene sequence: CDR1 LGHDT, CDR2 YNNKEL (reference sequence). The CDR3 spans 17 residues. The CDR3 protein is CASSQKGGLAGKNIQYF. CDR3 bases: TGTGCCAGCAGCCAAAAGGGAGGACTAGCAGGAAAAAACATTCAGTACTTC.

The rearrangement joins TRBV24-1 to TRBJ2-1; 8 positions match TRBD1. With V trimmed by 4 bases and J by 6 bases, 16 bases remained unmatched. The CDR3 loop spans 18 amino acids. Germline V gene data show CDR1 as KGHDR and CDR2 as SFDVKD. The CDR3 sequence: CATSDHGARTGNFNEQFF. The CDR3 nucleotides read TGTGCCACCAGTGACCACGGAGCCCGGACAGGGAATTTCAATGAGCAGTTCTTC.

The rearrangement uses TRBV2 and TRBJ1-1, with 7 nucleotides matching TRBD1. There are 15 residues in the CDR3. V was pared by 2 bases and J by 0 bases, with 3 bases of the junction left unmatched. Germline assignment: CDR1 SNHLY and CDR2 FYNNEI. DNA of the CDR3: TGTGCCAGCAGTGAAAGGGGGCTGATGAACACTGAAGCTTTCTTT. Amino acid sequence: CASSERGLMNTEAFF.

The genes are TRBV19 and TRBJ1-1, with TRBD1 as a possible D gene (6 bases). From germline, CDR1 is LNHDA and CDR2 SQIVND (reference sequence). The CDR3 spans 14 residues. With 3 bases removed from V and 11 bases from J, the gap between germline ends came to 19 bases. CDR3 loop: CASSIPGTPGGAFF. For the CDR3, the DNA is TGTGCCAGTAGTATTCCGGGGACACCCGGGGGGGCTTTCTTT.

The V and J genes are TRBV7-6 and TRBJ2-1, with TRBD1 identical over 7 bases. The CDR3 length is 11 residues. V gave up 5 bases and J gave up 9 bases; unmatched junction bases: 1. Germline assignment: CDR1 SGHVS and CDR2 FNYEAQ. CDR3 region: CASSQGVEQFF. The CDR3 DNA follows: TGTGCCAGCAGCCAGGGGGTTGAGCAGTTCTTC.

The chain has TRBV29-1 and TRBJ2-1; D might be TRBD1 (5 bases). Per germline, CDR1 SQVTM and CDR2 ANQGSEA. This CDR3 contains 13 residues. V lost 0 bases, J lost 7 bases, and 10 bases lay in between. CDR3 coding DNA: TGCAGCGTTGAAGACCCCAAGGGGAATGAGCAGTTCTTC. Amino acids: CSVEDPKGNEQFF.

The gene calls are TRBV29-1 and TRBJ1-4; 8 bases line up with TRBD1. V trimming: 4 bases; J trimming: 11 bases; junction bases outside the gene matches: 9. The CDR3 is 13 residues long. Germline CDR1 is SQVTM and CDR2 is ANQGSEA. The CDR3 loop is CSVVPTGGGKLFF. The DNA of the CDR3 is TGCAGCGTTGTTCCCACAGGGGGTGGGAAACTGTTTTTT.

The chain recombines TRBV5-8 with TRBJ1-2, with no clear D. The V gene's germline CDR1 is SGHTS and CDR2 YDEGEE. Trimming took off 2 bases at V and 5 bases at J, with 10 bases between the two ends. The CDR3 contains 13 residues. CDR3: CASSFGRWYGYTF. The CDR3 bases are TGTGCCAGCAGCTTCGGCAGGTGGTATGGCTACACCTTC.

CDR3 sequence: CASSLAPSGGLGSGNTIYF. For the CDR3, the DNA is TGTGCCAGCAGCTTGGCCCCTTCCGGGGGTTTGGGCTCTGGAAACACCATATATTTT. V and J are TRBV5-4 and TRBJ1-3, with a possible D match to TRBD1 (5 bases). This CDR3 contains 19 residues. V shed 0 bases and J shed 0 bases, with 19 bases lying between them. Per germline, CDR1 SGHNT and CDR2 YYREEE (reference sequence).

The chain is built from TRBV6-5 and TRBJ1-5; possibly TRBD1 for D (5 bases). CDR1 MNHEY and CDR2 SVGAGI come from the germline V gene. Trimming shortened V by 6 bases and J by 3 bases, and 15 bases separated the two germline ends. This CDR3 has 15 residues. The CDR3 loop is CASRATATTNQPQHF. The CDR3 DNA follows: TGTGCCAGCAGAGCGACAGCTACTACCAATCAGCCCCAGCATTTT.

The V call is TRBV2, the J call TRBJ1-1; weak D call: TRBD1 (6 bases). The germline V gene has CDR1 SNHLY and CDR2 FYNNEI. The V and J ends lost 4 bases and 0 bases respectively, with 12 bases between them. The CDR3 runs 15 residues. The CDR3 reads CASSGDRTLNTEAFF. DNA for the CDR3: TGTGCCAGCAGTGGAGACAGGACCCTGAACACTGAAGCTTTCTTT.

This chain uses TRBV3-1 (or the pseudogene TRBV3-2) with TRBJ1-6; D possibly corresponds to TRBD1 (6 bases). V lost 2 bases and J 10 bases, leaving 15 bases between the germline ends. Germline CDR1 reads LGHDT; CDR2 reads YNNKEL (reference sequence). This CDR3 contains 15 residues. CDR3 sequence reads: CASSQSYRVASPLHF. The CDR3 DNA follows: TGTGCCAGCAGCCAAAGTTACAGGGTCGCCTCACCCCTCCACTTT.

The J gene is TRBJ1-6, the V gene TRBV7-2; TRBD1 is a possible D gene (5 bases). Germline CDR1 is SGHTA and CDR2 is FQGNSA. The CDR3 runs 14 residues. Trimming took off 4 bases at V and 11 bases at J, with 15 bases between the two ends. The CDR3 DNA reads as TGTGCCAGCAGCTCGGGACTTCCCCGAGCACCCCTCCACTTT. Protein product: CASSSGLPRAPLHF.

The chain recombines TRBV7-8 with TRBJ2-4, with TRBD2 as a possible D gene (5 bases). The germline V and J ends were trimmed by 5 bases and 0 bases, with 14 bases remaining between them. The CDR3 is made up of 16 amino acids. Germline V gene data show CDR1 as SGHVS and CDR2 as FQNEAQ. CDR3 loop: CASSHGDLLAKNIQYF. CDR3 in DNA: TGTGCCAGCAGCCACGGGGATTTGCTAGCCAAAAACATTCAGTACTTC.

The V gene is TRBV11-2, the J gene TRBJ2-1; D is perhaps TRBD2 (6 bases). Trimming took 0 bases from V and 15 from J, leaving 15 bases between them. Germline CDR1 reads SGHAT; CDR2 reads FQNNGV. The CDR3 runs 13 residues. CDR3 protein: CASSLDWTGRGFF. As DNA, the CDR3 is TGTGCCAGCAGCTTAGACTGGACTGGGCGGGGGTTCTTC.

In DNA form, the CDR3 reads TGCGCCAGCAGCCAAGATCCCGGGGATCGTACTAATGAAAAACTGTTTTTT. It encodes CASSQDPGDRTNEKLFF. The genes are TRBV4-3 and TRBJ1-4; D is ambiguous. This CDR3 has 17 amino acids. The germline V gene has CDR1 LGHNA and CDR2 YSLEER. V shed 0 bases and J shed 2 bases, with 13 bases lying between them.

CDR3 in DNA: TGTGCCAGCAGCTTAGGTCCCTCGCAGCCCCAGCATTTT. Protein product: CASSLGPSQPQHF. The chain carries TRBV7-2 and TRBJ1-5; D is ambiguous. The germline gives CDR1 SGHTA, CDR2 FQGNSA. This CDR3 region has 13 residues. V was trimmed by 1 base and J by 7 bases, leaving 8 bases between them.

The CDR3 DNA is TGTGCCGGTAAGGCGGGAGACAGGGGGGCGATGAACACTGAAGCTTTCTTT. This translates into CAGKAGDRGAMNTEAFF. The V gene is TRBV27, the J gene TRBJ1-1; 9 positions agree with TRBD1. Trimming at V came to 11 bases and at J to 0 bases, leaving 16 bases not matched to a gene. This CDR3 comprises 17 residues. CDR1 is MNHEY, CDR2 SMNVEV, per germline (reference sequence).